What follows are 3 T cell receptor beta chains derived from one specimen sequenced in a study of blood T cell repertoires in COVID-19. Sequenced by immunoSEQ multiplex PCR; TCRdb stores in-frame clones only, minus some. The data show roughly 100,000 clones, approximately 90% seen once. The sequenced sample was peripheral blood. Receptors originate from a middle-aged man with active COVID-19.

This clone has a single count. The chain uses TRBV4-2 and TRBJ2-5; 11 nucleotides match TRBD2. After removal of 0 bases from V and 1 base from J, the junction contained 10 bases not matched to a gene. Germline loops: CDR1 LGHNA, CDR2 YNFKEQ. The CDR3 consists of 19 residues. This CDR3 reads CASSQDVSSGGTIQETQYF. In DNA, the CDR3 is TGTGCCAGCAGCCAAGATGTTTCTAGCGGGGGGACAATCCAAGAGACCCAGTACTTC.

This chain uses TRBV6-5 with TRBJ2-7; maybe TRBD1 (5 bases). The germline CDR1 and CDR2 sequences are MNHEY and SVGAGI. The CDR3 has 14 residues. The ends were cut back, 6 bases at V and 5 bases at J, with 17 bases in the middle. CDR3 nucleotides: TGTGCCAGCAGCGGTACCCAGGGTCCCCACGAGCAGTACTTC. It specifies CASSGTQGPHEQYF.

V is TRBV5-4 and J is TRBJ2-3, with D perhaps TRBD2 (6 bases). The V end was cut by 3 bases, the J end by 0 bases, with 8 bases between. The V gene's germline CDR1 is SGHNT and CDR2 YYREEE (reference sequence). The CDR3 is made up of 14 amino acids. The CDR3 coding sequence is TGTGCCAGCAGCTGGGGGACTAGCACAGATACGCAGTATTTT. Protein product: CASSWGTSTDTQYF.